The 5 T cell receptor beta chains below were found in one sample sequenced in a study of CD8 T cells in ankylosing spondylitis. TCRdb analysed the 5' RACE reads with MiXCR anew, one entry per CDR3 protein. Of 100,000 to 150,000 distinct CDR3 sequences listed, about an eighth are singletons. Sequencing was done on a sample of blood, either unsorted or a sorted T cell fraction (not recorded which). These receptors were obtained from a female donor with ankylosing spondylitis or in good health (not recorded which).

This clonotype was found many times. The genes are TRBV20-1 and TRBJ2-7; 8 bases are shared with TRBD1. The CDR3 has 11 amino acids. CDR1 is DFQATT, CDR2 SNEGSKA, per germline (reference sequence). J was trimmed by 12 bases and V by 6 bases; bases with no gene match: 10. CDR3: CSALLGTGRYF. The CDR3 region has the DNA TGCAGTGCACTTCTGGGGACAGGACGGTACTTC.

In its sample, this clonotype was seen many times. The CDR3 protein is CASSLVGTDGYTF. DNA for the CDR3: TGTGCCAGCAGCTTAGTAGGAACAGATGGCTACACCTTC. The chain recombines TRBV11-2 with TRBJ1-2; D is uncertain. CDR1 and CDR2 (germline): SGHAT, FQNNGV. V was pared by 1 base and J by 6 bases, with 9 bases between. This CDR3 contains 13 residues.

The V gene is TRBV5-1, the J gene TRBJ2-5; 10 bases fit TRBD1. This CDR3 is 17 amino acids long. Germline CDR1 and CDR2: SGHRS and YFSETQ. Germline trimming cut 3 bases from V and 5 bases from J; bases unmatched to any gene: 13. The CDR3 DNA sequence: TGCGCCAGCAGCTGGAGGACCGGGACAGGGGATCGGGAGACCCAGTACTTC. Residues: CASSWRTGTGDRETQYF.

Note on this clonotype: A much larger clone lies a single base off, so this may be a read error. The genes are TRBV30 and TRBJ2-3; no reliable D call. Germline CDR1 GTSNPN, CDR2 SVGIG (reference sequence). The CDR3 sequence is 11 residues long. CDR3 sequence reads: CAWSAADTQSF. In DNA, the CDR3 is TGTGCCTGGAGTGCCGCAGATACGCAGTCTTTT.

In this sample, this clonotype turned up many times. The CDR3 loop reads CASSYGLGNTEAFF. The CDR3 DNA reads TGTGCCAGCAGTTATGGGCTAGGGAACACTGAAGCTTTCTTT. V is TRBV6-5 and J is TRBJ1-1; D is unresolved. The germline V and J ends were trimmed by 3 bases and 1 base, with 9 bases remaining between them. This CDR3 region has 14 residues. The germline V gene encodes CDR1 MNHEY and CDR2 SVGAGI.